Given below is one T cell receptor beta chain in context. Its antigen is unidentified. This sample is drawn from a study of post-analysis software for immune sequencing data. Study-level findings and limits: TRBV segments more frequent in patients than in controls numbered several and included TRBV5-6, TRBV5-1 and TRBV20-1. Normalized Chao1 diversity was significantly reduced in patients versus controls.

The TCR beta cDNA libraries carried unique molecular identifiers. Starting from around 0.96 to 9.9 million T cells, the study yielded about 500,000 cDNA molecules. TCRdb itself ran the PCR reads through MiXCR, one entry per CDR3 protein. The sample holds about 810,000 distinct CDR3 sequences, under 70% seen once. CDR3 length: 17 residues. After removal of 1 base from V and 4 bases from J, the junction contained 10 bases not matched to a gene. Germline lookup yields CDR1 SGHRS and CDR2 YFSETQ. V is TRBV5-1 and J is TRBJ2-2; the match to TRBD2 covers 7 bases. Sequencing was done on a sample of blood. This TCR derives from a girl aged 10-17 years with multiple sclerosis. CDR3 region: CASSLRAGDTATGELFF. The DNA of the CDR3 is TGCGCCAGCAGCTTGAGGGCGGGGGATACAGCCACCGGGGAGCTGTTTTTT. The full variable domain, in which reference TRBV5-1 and TRBJ2-2 provide the parts outside the CDR3, is KAGVTQTPRYLIKTRGQQVTLSCSPISGHRSVSWYQQTPGQGLQFLFEYFSETQRNKGNFPGRFSGRQFSNSRSEMNVSTLELGDSALYLCASSLRAGDTATGELFFGEGSRLTVL.